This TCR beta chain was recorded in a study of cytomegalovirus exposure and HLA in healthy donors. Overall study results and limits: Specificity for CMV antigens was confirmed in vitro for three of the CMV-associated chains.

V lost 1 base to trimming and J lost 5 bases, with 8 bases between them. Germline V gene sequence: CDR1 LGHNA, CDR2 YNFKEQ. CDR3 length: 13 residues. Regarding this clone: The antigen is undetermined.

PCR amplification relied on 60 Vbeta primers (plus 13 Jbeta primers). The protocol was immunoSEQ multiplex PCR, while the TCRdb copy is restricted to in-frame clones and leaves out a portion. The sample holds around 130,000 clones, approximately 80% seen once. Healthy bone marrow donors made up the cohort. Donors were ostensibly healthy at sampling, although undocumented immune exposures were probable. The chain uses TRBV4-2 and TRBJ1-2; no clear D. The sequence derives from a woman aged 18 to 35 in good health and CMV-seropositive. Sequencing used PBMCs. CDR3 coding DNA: TGTGCCAGCAGCCAAGCAGGTGGATATGGCTACACCTTC. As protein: CASSQAGGYGYTF.